This TCR beta chain is drawn from a study of T cells in Graves' hyperthyroidism and ophthalmopathy. Turning to the study itself: Prior to any treatment, at the point of initial diagnosis, peripheral blood was collected.

The CDR3 extends over 15 amino acids. V was cut by 5 bases and J by 3 bases, with 17 bases left in between. PBMCs stemmed from more than 7.5 ml fresh peripheral blood. Findings of the study overall: Appearing also in blood were most of the thyroid clonotypes expanded above 0.001. By a 13 V-J model, ophthalmopathy was set apart from stable hyperthyroidism.

Regarding this clonotype: Its antigen remains unidentified.

RNA transcripts provided the source from which TCR beta CDR3 regions were amplified. The TCR CDR3 was amplified in a first-round RT-PCR using the HTBI primer set. TCRdb used MiXCR to reprocess the multiplex PCR reads, holding one entry per CDR3 protein. The data contain fewer than 350,000 distinct CDR3 sequences, 21% of them seen just once; the ten biggest clones take up around 45%. This chain links TRBV12-3 or TRBV12-4 with TRBJ2-7; TRBD2 might be the D (5 bases). This sequence originates from a woman in her forties or fifties with Graves' hyperthyroidism. The specimen sequenced was blood. The CDR3 bases are TGTGCCAGCAGTCAATCTAGCCTTGATAACTACGAGCAGTACTTC. This sequence encodes CASSQSSLDNYEQYF.